The 21 T cell receptor beta chains below were found in one sample sequenced in a study of T cells in Graves' hyperthyroidism and ophthalmopathy. From RNA transcripts, TCR beta CDR3 regions were amplified. HTBI primers drove first-round RT-PCR of the TCR CDR3. Each CDR3 protein is one row after TCRdb ran MiXCR on the multiplex PCR reads. The data show 460,000 or so distinct CDR3 sequences, 14% seen once. The sample comprised blood. The receptor set was obtained from a woman aged 18-35 years with Graves' hyperthyroidism.

V usage is TRBV30 and J usage is TRBJ2-1; a weak D match, TRBD2 (5 bases). Trimming took off 0 bases at V and 6 bases at J, with 12 bases between the two ends. The CDR3 has 14 residues. Germline-derived CDR1 and CDR2 are GTSNPN and SVGIG (reference sequence). The CDR3 spells CAWSVGRVGNEQFF. In nucleotides, the CDR3 is TGTGCCTGGAGTGTAGGGCGGGTCGGCAATGAGCAGTTCTTC.

This clonotype was seen at least ten times. The V call is TRBV10-3, the J call TRBJ1-3; perhaps TRBD1 as D (5 bases). The V and J ends lost 10 bases and 1 base respectively, with 11 bases between them. CDR1 and CDR2 from the germline V gene are ENHRY and SYGVKD. CDR3 length: 13 amino acids. The CDR3 region has the DNA TGTGCCACGCGGACATTTTCTGGAAACACCATATATTTT. It is translated as CATRTFSGNTIYF.

This clonotype was picked up many times. The chain couples TRBV30 to TRBJ2-1, with TRBD1 identical over 8 bases. The germline gives CDR1 GTSNPN, CDR2 SVGIG (reference sequence). The CDR3 loop spans 13 amino acids. The J segment lost 2 bases and the V segment lost 7 bases, leaving 4 bases of the junction unmatched. The DNA of the CDR3 is TGTGCCTACCGACAGGGGACCTACAATGAGCAGTTCTTC. Protein: CAYRQGTYNEQFF.

In its sample, this clonotype was seen a few times. The chain combines TRBV29-1 with TRBJ1-4, with 7 positions matching TRBD1. V lost 4 bases to trimming and J lost 4 bases; unmatched junction nucleotides: 6. Germline loops: CDR1 SQVTM, CDR2 ANQGSEA. The CDR3 is 14 residues long. CDR3 region: CSVATQGDNEKLFF. The DNA for the CDR3 is TGCAGCGTTGCAACGCAGGGGGATAATGAAAAACTGTTTTTT.

This clonotype appeared many times. This rearrangement joins TRBV11-2 to TRBJ2-3; 14 bases align to TRBD2. J was trimmed by 4 bases and V by 5 bases; bases with no gene match: 8. Germline CDR1 is SGHAT and CDR2 is FQNNGV. CDR3 length: 17 amino acids. CDR3 amino acids: CASSPGGTSGSADTQYF. The CDR3 DNA sequence: TGTGCCAGCAGCCCAGGGGGGACTAGCGGGAGTGCAGATACGCAGTATTTT. Drawing the rest from reference TRBV11-2 and TRBJ2-3, the complete variable domain is EAGVAQSPRYKIIEKRQSVAFWCNPISGHATLYWYQQILGQGPKLLIQFQNNGVVDDSQLPKDRFSAERLKGVDSTLKIQPAKLEDSAVYLCASSPGGTSGSADTQYFGPGTRLTVL.

This clonotype was seen many times. V and J are TRBV20-1 and TRBJ1-2; D possibly corresponds to TRBD1 (5 bases). The CDR3 sequence is 12 residues long. The ends were cut back, 3 bases at V and 4 bases at J, with 9 bases in the middle. CDR1 and CDR2 from the germline V gene are DFQATT and SNEGSKA (reference sequence). This CDR3 is CSASDRTYGYTF. For the CDR3, the DNA is TGCAGTGCTAGTGACAGAACCTATGGCTACACCTTC.

In this sample, this clonotype turned up many times. The genes are TRBV27 and TRBJ2-3; 10 bases map to TRBD1. Germline CDR1 reads MNHEY; CDR2 reads SMNVEV (reference sequence). The CDR3 spans 20 residues. V trimming: 4 bases; J trimming: 4 bases; junction bases outside the gene matches: 20. Here the CDR3 reads CASSSLGGTGAHYAADTQYF. CDR3 DNA sequence: TGTGCCAGCAGTTCCCTGGGGGGGACAGGGGCGCATTACGCGGCAGATACGCAGTATTTT.

There are many counts of this clonotype. The chain employs TRBV7-9 and TRBJ2-1; the match to TRBD2 covers 14 bases. The V gene's germline CDR1 is SEHNR and CDR2 FQNEAQ (reference sequence). This CDR3 has 17 amino acids. V shed 0 bases and J 12 bases; nucleotides not matched to a gene: 10. CDR3 protein: CASSLAHGTSGSLGQFF. For the CDR3, the DNA is TGTGCCAGCAGCTTAGCCCACGGGACTAGCGGGAGTCTGGGGCAGTTCTTC.

In this sample, this clonotype turned up a few times. V and J are TRBV11-3 and TRBJ2-1; D unclear. Per germline, CDR1 SGHNT and CDR2 YENEEA. This CDR3 contains 15 residues. V was cut by 0 bases and J by 5 bases, with 11 bases left in between. CDR3 region: CASSLDTIDNNEQFF. CDR3 nucleotide sequence: TGTGCCAGCAGCTTAGATACGATTGATAACAATGAGCAGTTCTTC.

Many counts were recorded for this clonotype. The rearrangement joins TRBV27 to TRBJ2-1, with D unresolved. The CDR3 is made up of 17 amino acids. V was shortened by 0 bases and J by 5 bases, with 17 bases between the two germline ends. Germline V gene lookup returns CDR1 MNHEY and CDR2 SMNVEV (reference sequence). CDR3 loop: CASSLSIWAPGNNEQFF. Here the CDR3 DNA reads TGTGCCAGCAGTTTATCGATCTGGGCACCAGGAAACAATGAGCAGTTCTTC.

V and J are TRBV7-3 and TRBJ2-7; D is tentatively TRBD1 or TRBD2 (6 bases each). In germline, CDR1 is SGHTA, CDR2 FQGTGA. The CDR3 is 13 residues long. V lost 5 bases and J lost 5, with 13 bases in between. The CDR3 DNA follows: TGTGCCAGCAGCCCCATGGGGGGCCACGAGCAGTACGTC. Translated, it gives CASSPMGGHEQYV.

The sample holds many counts of this clonotype. The rearrangement links TRBV10-3 to TRBJ1-1, with D maybe TRBD1 (6 bases). The germline V and J ends were trimmed by 3 bases and 2 bases, with 10 bases remaining between them. The germline V gene encodes CDR1 ENHRY and CDR2 SYGVKD. CDR3 length: 14 residues. CDR3 bases: TGTGCCATCAGTGACCGGGACAAAAACACTGAAGCTTTCTTT. Translated: CAISDRDKNTEAFF.

This clonotype was picked up many times. V is TRBV12-3 or TRBV12-4 and J is TRBJ1-5, with a possible D match to TRBD1 (5 bases). The CDR3 is made up of 15 amino acids. Trimming removed 5 bases at V and 5 bases at J, with 16 bases between. The CDR3 DNA sequence: TGTGCCAGCAGTGGGTCAGGGAATATCTATCAGCCCCAGCATTTT. Residues: CASSGSGNIYQPQHF.

This clonotype was seen a handful of times. The chain uses TRBV2 and TRBJ2-7; 10 nucleotides line up with TRBD1. Germline assignment: CDR1 SNHLY and CDR2 FYNNEI. There are 14 residues in the CDR3. The junction had 7 bases not matched to a gene; V was cut back by 6 bases and J by 5 bases. In DNA form, the CDR3 reads TGTGCCAGCAGGACCGGGACAGGGGAGGACGAGCAGTACTTC. Amino acids: CASRTGTGEDEQYF.

This clonotype was picked up many times. CDR3 loop: CATQGQPRGEAFF. The CDR3 bases are TGTGCCACCCAAGGACAACCCAGGGGTGAAGCTTTCTTT. The V gene is TRBV7-2, the J gene TRBJ1-1; D might be TRBD1 (6 bases). Trimming took 10 bases from V and 7 from J, leaving 19 bases between them. This CDR3 has 13 amino acids. Looked up from germline, CDR1 is SGHTA and CDR2 is FQGNSA.

This clonotype has a count of ten or more. The chain is built from TRBV11-2 and TRBJ2-5; 9 nucleotides align to TRBD2. The CDR3 extends over 15 amino acids. The germline V gene encodes CDR1 SGHAT and CDR2 FQNNGV. The trim removed 2 bases at V and 4 bases at J, leaving 5 bases unmatched. The CDR3 DNA follows: TGTGCCAGCAGCTTACGCGGGAGGGTGGGAGAGACCCAGTACTTC. It translates to CASSLRGRVGETQYF. The full variable domain, completed using reference TRBV11-2 and TRBJ2-5, is EAGVAQSPRYKIIEKRQSVAFWCNPISGHATLYWYQQILGQGPKLLIQFQNNGVVDDSQLPKDRFSAERLKGVDSTLKIQPAKLEDSAVYLCASSLRGRVGETQYFGPGTRLLVL.

This clonotype was seen repeatedly, ten times or more. CDR3 DNA: TGCGCCAGCAGCTTGTTGGGGGAGATGAACACTGAAGCTTTCTTT. This sequence encodes CASSLLGEMNTEAFF. The chain recombines TRBV5-1 with TRBJ1-1, with D maybe TRBD1 (5 bases). V was trimmed by 1 base and J by 0 bases, leaving 10 bases between them. The CDR3 has 15 amino acids. The germline CDR1 and CDR2 sequences are SGHRS and YFSETQ.

In regard to this clonotype: Just one base apart from a much larger clone, this may be a read error. Without the conserved terminal phenylalanine or tryptophan, this CDR3 likely stems from a read error. The chain uses TRBV24-1 and TRBJ1-2; D gene unclear. The CDR3 sequence is 12 residues long. Germline V gives CDR1 KGHDR, CDR2 SFDVKD. The V end lost 3 bases, the J end lost 6 bases, and 7 bases lay between the germline ends. CDR3 DNA: TGTGCCACCAGTGATGGCCTGGATGGCTACACCCTC. Translation gives CATSDGLDGYTL.

Many counts were recorded for this clonotype. The genes are TRBV12-3 or TRBV12-4 and TRBJ1-1; unclear D gene. V lost 6 bases and J lost 13, with 15 bases in between. There are 11 residues in the CDR3. CDR3 amino acids: CASRSLESGFF. Here the CDR3 DNA reads TGTGCCAGCAGGTCACTAGAATCGGGTTTCTTT.

The chain recombines TRBV2 with TRBJ1-2, with 7 bases that match TRBD1. Per germline, CDR1 SNHLY and CDR2 FYNNEI. This CDR3 is 14 amino acids long. V gave up 4 bases and J gave up 2 bases; unmatched junction bases: 4. The CDR3 is CASSGQGGNYGYTF. CDR3 sequence (DNA): TGTGCCAGCAGTGGTCAGGGGGGAAACTATGGCTACACCTTC. The whole variable domain, filled in from reference TRBV2 and TRBJ1-2, reads EPEVTQTPSHQVTQMGQEVILRCVPISNHLYFYWYRQILGQKVEFLVSFYNNEISEKSEIFDDQFSVERPDGSNFTLKIRSTKLEDSAMYFCASSGQGGNYGYTFGSGTRLTVV.

This clonotype was seen repeatedly, ten times or more. V gene TRBV3-1 combines with J gene TRBJ2-2; D might be TRBD2 (5 bases). The V end was cut by 0 bases, the J end by 0 bases, with 8 bases between. The CDR3 is made up of 16 amino acids. CDR1 and CDR2 from the germline V gene are LGHDT and YNNKEL (reference sequence). Written as DNA, the CDR3 is TGTGCCAGCAGCCAAGATTGGGGAGCGAACACCGGGGAGCTGTTTTTT. Protein: CASSQDWGANTGELFF.